This T cell receptor beta chain is from a study of beta chain features in type 1 diabetes. This clone was seen more than once but under ten times. No antigen is known for it. One heparinised draw, averaging approximately 120 mL, was taken per donor. The study's findings and limits: In the patient group, naive, central memory and Treg TCRB repertoires seemed more alike than in the healthy donor group.

Expressed TCRB transcripts were sequenced, since all the RNA that had been isolated was reverse transcribed. Generated by immunoSEQ multiplex PCR, the TCRdb table keeps only in-frame clones and is missing some. Of under 550,000 clones in the sample, approximately 10% were seen once. V shed 3 bases and J shed 2 bases, with 12 bases lying between them. Germline V lookup: CDR1 KGHSH, CDR2 LQKENI. This CDR3 spans 15 amino acids. The sequence came from a woman aged 18 to 35 in good health. The chain links TRBV18 to TRBJ2-3; D is possibly TRBD1 (5 bases). Sequenced material: naive CD4+ T cells from blood. This CDR3 is CASSPQGTYTDTQYF. In DNA, the CDR3 is TGTGCCAGCTCACCTCAGGGAACTTACACAGATACGCAGTATTTT.